This T cell receptor beta chain was sequenced during a study of T cells in Graves' hyperthyroidism and ophthalmopathy. General observations from the study: Blood also held most thyroid clonotypes expanded beyond 0.001. In simple terms, a model built on 13 V-J features told ophthalmopathy apart from stable hyperthyroidism.

Looked up from germline, CDR1 is LNHNV and CDR2 is YYDKDF (reference sequence). V shed 0 bases and J shed 6 bases, with 6 bases lying between them. The CDR3 sequence is 13 residues long. RNA transcripts gave rise to amplified TCR beta CDR3 regions. A first-round RT-PCR of the TCR CDR3 used the HTBI primer set. Via MiXCR, TCRdb re-called the multiplex PCR reads, giving one row per CDR3 protein. This sample has about 480,000 distinct CDR3 sequences, with roughly a quarter found just once. Under 3 months was the duration of disease in ophthalmopathy patients, who also had a Clinical Activity Score of at least 3 and a NOSPECS grade of at least 4. This clonotype was seen many times. Its specificity is not known.

V is TRBV15 and J is TRBJ1-5; D unclear. Material: blood. This sequence was found in a woman in her twenties or thirties with Graves' ophthalmopathy. CDR3 nucleotide sequence: TGTGCCACCAGCAGAGATCTTAGTCAGCCCCAGCATTTT. Residues: CATSRDLSQPQHF.